A selection of T cell receptor beta chains follows, all from one sample in a study of PD-1 blockade in classical Hodgkin lymphoma. Generated by immunoSEQ multiplex PCR, the TCRdb table keeps only in-frame clones and is missing some. The sample consists of about 64,000 clones, about 92% of them appearing once. Sequences were derived from peripheral blood mononuclear cells (PBMCs), sampled before the fourth cycle of nivolumab. Every receptor here comes from a human donor with classical Hodgkin lymphoma. Each CDR3 is given with its conserved first and last residue. Size is omitted from some rows. Given values are once, few, many or a class for expanded clones.

j_call v_call clone_size cdr3_aa
TRBJ2-6 TRBV19 - CASSMWDTGWDSGANVLTF
TRBJ2-1 TRBV19 - CASSAGGYNEQFF
TRBJ2-5 TRBV6-1 - CASSATGGRGETQYF
TRBJ2-3 TRBV28 - CASSKAGGGTDTQYF
TRBJ1-5 TRBV19 - CASSLGMGNQPQHF
TRBJ2-3 TRBV9 - CASSVDYGDTDTQYF
TRBJ2-5 TRBV19 - CASSNRGRETQYF
TRBJ1-4 TRBV2 - CASSEEGGLREKLFF
TRBJ1-5 TRBV2 once CASSEVGHTASNQPQHF
TRBJ2-7 TRBV5-4 - CASSFGLASPEQYF
TRBJ2-7 TRBV7-2 - CASSPAYEQYF